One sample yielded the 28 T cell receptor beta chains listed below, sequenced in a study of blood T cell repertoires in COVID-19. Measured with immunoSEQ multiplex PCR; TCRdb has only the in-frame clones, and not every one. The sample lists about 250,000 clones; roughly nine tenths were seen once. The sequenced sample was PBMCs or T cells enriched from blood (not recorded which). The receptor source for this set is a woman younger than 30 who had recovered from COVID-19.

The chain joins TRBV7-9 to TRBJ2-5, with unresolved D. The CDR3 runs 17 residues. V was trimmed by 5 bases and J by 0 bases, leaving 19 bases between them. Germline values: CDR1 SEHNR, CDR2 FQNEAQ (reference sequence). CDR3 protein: CASSIFPQDTNQETQYF. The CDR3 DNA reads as TGTGCCAGCAGCATATTCCCCCAAGACACCAACCAAGAGACCCAGTACTTC.

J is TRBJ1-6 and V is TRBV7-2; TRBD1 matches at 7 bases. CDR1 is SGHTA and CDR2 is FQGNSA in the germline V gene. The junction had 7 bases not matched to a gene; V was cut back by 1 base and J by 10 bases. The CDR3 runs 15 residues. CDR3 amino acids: CASSLELGGVSPLHF. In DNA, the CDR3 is TGTGCCAGCAGCTTAGAATTAGGGGGCGTCTCACCCCTCCACTTT.

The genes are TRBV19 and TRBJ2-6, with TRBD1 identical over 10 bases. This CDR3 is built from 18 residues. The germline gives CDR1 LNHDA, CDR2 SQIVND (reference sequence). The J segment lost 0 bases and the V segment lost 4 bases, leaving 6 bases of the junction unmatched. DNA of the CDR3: TGTGCCAGTAGTAGACAGGGGGCGGCCCCCTCTGGGGCCAACGTCCTGACTTTC. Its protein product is CASSRQGAAPSGANVLTF.

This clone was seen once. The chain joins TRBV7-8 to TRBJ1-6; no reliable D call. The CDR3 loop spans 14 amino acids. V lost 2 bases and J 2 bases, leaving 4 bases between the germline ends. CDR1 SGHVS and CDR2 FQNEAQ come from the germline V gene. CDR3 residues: CASSLTPYNSPLHF. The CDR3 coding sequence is TGTGCCAGCAGCTTAACTCCCTATAATTCACCCCTCCACTTT. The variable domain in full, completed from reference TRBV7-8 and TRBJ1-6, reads GAGVSQSPRYKVAKRGQDVALRCDPISGHVSLFWYQQALGQGPEFLTYFQNEAQLDKSGLPSDRFFAERPEGSVSTLKIQRTQQEDSAVYLCASSLTPYNSPLHFGNGTRLTVT.

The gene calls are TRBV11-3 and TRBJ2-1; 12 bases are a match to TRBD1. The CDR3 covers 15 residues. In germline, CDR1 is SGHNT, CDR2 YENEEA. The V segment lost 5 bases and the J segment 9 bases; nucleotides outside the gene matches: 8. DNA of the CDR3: TGTGCCAGCAGCCAGGGACAGGGGGCGCATGGTGAGCAGTTCTTC. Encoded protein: CASSQGQGAHGEQFF.

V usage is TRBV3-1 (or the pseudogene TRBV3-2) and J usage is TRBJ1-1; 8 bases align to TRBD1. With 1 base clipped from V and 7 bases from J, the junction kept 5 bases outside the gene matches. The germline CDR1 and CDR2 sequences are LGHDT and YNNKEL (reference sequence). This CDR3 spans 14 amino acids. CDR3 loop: CASSQAGGSGEAFF. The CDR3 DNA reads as TGTGCCAGCAGCCAAGCAGGGGGCTCGGGTGAAGCTTTCTTT.

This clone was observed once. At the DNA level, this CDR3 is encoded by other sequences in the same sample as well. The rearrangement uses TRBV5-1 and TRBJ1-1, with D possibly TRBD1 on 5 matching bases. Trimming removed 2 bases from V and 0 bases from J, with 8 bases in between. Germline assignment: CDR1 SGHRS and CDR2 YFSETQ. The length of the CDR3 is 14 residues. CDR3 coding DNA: TGCGCCAGCAGCTTAACAGGACTGAACACTGAAGCTTTCTTT. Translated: CASSLTGLNTEAFF.

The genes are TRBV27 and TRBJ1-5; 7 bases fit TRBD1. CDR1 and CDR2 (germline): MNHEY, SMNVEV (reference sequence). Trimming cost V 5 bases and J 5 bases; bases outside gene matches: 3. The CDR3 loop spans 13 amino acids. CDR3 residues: CASSTTGYQPQHF. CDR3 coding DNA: TGTGCCAGCAGTACGACAGGGTATCAGCCCCAGCATTTT.

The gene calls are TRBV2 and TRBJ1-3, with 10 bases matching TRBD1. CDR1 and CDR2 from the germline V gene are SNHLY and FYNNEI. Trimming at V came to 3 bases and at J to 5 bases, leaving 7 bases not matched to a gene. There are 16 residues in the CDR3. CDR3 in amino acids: CASSDPTGGFRNTIYF. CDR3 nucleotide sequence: TGTGCCAGCAGTGATCCGACAGGGGGCTTTCGAAACACCATATATTTT.

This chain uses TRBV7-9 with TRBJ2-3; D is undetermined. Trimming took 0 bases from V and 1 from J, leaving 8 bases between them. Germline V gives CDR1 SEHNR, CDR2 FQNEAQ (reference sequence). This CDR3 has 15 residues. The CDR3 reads CASSLAQSGTDTQYF. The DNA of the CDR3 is TGTGCCAGCAGCTTAGCTCAAAGCGGCACAGATACGCAGTATTTT.

Written as DNA, the CDR3 is TGTGCCAGCAGCTTAGCTCGACAGGGTCATGGCTACACCTTC. Amino acids: CASSLARQGHGYTF. The J gene is TRBJ1-2, the V gene TRBV7-2; TRBD1 agrees at 7 bases. From germline, CDR1 is SGHTA and CDR2 FQGNSA. V dropped 0 bases and J dropped 6; count of bases not matched to a gene: 4. The CDR3 consists of 14 residues.

The CDR3 here is CASSSGLAGNSYNEQFF. In DNA form, the CDR3 reads TGTGCCAGCAGCTCAGGACTAGCGGGAAACTCCTACAATGAGCAGTTCTTC. The V gene is TRBV7-2, the J gene TRBJ2-1, with TRBD2 matching 12 bases. The CDR3 contains 17 residues. Germline trimming cut 4 bases from V and 0 bases from J; bases unmatched to any gene: 4. Germline values: CDR1 SGHTA, CDR2 FQGNSA.

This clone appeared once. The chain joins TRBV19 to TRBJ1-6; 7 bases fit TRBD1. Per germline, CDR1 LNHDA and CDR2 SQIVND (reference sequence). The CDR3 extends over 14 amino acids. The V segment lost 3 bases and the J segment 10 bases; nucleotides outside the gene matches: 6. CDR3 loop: CASSIDRVNSPLHF. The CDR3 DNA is TGTGCCAGTAGTATCGACAGGGTGAACTCACCCCTCCACTTT.

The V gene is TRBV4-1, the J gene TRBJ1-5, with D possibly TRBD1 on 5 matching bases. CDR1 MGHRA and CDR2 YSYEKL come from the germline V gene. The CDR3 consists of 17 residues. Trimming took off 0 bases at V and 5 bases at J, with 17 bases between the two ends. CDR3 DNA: TGCGCCAGCAGCCAAGATGGAGGGGCCACGGGACATCAGCCCCAGCATTTT. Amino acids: CASSQDGGATGHQPQHF.

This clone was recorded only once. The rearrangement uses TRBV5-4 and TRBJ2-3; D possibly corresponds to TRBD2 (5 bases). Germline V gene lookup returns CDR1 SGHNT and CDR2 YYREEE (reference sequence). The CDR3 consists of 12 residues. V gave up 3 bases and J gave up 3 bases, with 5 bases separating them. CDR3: CASSSGTDTQYF. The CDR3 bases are TGTGCCAGCAGCTCGGGGACAGATACGCAGTATTTT.

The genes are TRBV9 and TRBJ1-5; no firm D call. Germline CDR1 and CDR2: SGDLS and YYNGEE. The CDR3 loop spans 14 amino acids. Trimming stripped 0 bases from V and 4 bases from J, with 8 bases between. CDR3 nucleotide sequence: TGTGCCAGCAGCGTAGGGCCGATGAATCAGCCCCAGCATTTT. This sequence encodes CASSVGPMNQPQHF.

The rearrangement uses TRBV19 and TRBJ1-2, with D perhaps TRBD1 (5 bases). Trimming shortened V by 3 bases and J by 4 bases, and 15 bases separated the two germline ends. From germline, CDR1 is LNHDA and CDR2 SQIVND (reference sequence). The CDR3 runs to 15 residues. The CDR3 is CASSMGGTSGYGYTF. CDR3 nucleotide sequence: TGTGCCAGTAGTATGGGGGGGACCTCAGGCTATGGCTACACCTTC. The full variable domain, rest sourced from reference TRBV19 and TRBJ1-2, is DGGITQSPKYLFRKEGQNVTLSCEQNLNHDAMYWYRQDPGQGLRLIYYSQIVNDFQKGDIAEGYSVSREKKESFPLTVTSAQKNPTAFYLCASSMGGTSGYGYTFGSGTRLTVV.

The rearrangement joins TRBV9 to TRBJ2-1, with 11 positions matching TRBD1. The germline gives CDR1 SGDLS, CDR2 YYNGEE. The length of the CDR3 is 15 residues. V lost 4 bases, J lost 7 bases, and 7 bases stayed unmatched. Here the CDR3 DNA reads TGTGCCAGCAGCTCCGGGACAGGGGGTGGGAATGAGCAGTTCTTC. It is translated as CASSSGTGGGNEQFF.

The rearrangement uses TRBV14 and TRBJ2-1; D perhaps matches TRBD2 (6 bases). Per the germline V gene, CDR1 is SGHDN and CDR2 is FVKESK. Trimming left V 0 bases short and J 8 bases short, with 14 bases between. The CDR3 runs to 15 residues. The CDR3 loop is CASSQEGWRDDEQFF. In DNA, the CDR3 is TGTGCCAGCAGCCAAGAGGGATGGAGGGACGATGAGCAGTTCTTC.

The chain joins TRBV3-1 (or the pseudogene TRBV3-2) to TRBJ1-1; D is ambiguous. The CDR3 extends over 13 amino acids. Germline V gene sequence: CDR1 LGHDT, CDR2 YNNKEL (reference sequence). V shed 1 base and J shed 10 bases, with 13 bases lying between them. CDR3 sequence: CASSQGVPSGAFF. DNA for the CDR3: TGTGCCAGCAGCCAAGGAGTCCCCTCGGGAGCTTTCTTT.

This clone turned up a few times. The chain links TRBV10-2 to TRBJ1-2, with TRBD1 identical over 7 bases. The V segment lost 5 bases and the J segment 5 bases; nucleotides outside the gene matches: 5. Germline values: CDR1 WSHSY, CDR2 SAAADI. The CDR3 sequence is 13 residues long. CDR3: CASSRGTEYGYTF. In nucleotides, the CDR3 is TGCGCCAGCAGTCGCGGGACAGAGTATGGCTACACCTTC.

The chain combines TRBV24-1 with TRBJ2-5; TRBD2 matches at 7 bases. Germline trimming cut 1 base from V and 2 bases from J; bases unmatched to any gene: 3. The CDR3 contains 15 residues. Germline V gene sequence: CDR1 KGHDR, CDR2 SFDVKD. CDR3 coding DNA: TGTGCCACCAGTGATTTCGGGGGGAATCAAGAGACCCAGTACTTC. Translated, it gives CATSDFGGNQETQYF.

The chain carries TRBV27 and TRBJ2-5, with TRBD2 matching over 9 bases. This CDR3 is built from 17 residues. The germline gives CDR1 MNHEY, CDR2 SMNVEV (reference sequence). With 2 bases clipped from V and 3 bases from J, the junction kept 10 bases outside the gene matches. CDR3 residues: CASSLLSGVAGEETQYF. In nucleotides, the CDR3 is TGTGCCAGCAGTTTACTCTCAGGTGTAGCGGGGGAAGAGACCCAGTACTTC.

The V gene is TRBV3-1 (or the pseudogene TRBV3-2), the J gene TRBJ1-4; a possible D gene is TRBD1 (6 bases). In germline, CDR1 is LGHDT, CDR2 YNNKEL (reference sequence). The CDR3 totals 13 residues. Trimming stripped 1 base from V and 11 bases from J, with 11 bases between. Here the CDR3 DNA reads TGTGCCAGCAGCCAAGGTTGGGGGCAGAAACTGTTTTTT. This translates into CASSQGWGQKLFF.

The CDR3 loop is CASSQSIRDRGVNEQFF. The DNA of the CDR3 is TGCGCCAGCAGTCAATCGATCCGGGACAGGGGCGTTAATGAGCAGTTCTTC. The chain couples TRBV23-1 to TRBJ2-1, with TRBD1 matching 10 bases. Being an ORF, TRBV23-1 has a function that is uncertain. The CDR3 contains 17 residues. Trimming removed 0 bases from V and 7 bases from J; junction bases left unmatched: 9.

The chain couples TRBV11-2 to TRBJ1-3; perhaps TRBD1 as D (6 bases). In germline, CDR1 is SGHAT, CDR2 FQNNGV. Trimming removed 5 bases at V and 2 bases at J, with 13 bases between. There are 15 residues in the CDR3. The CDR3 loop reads CASSTTGSPGNTIYF. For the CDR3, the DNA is TGTGCCAGCAGCACAACAGGGTCTCCTGGAAACACCATATATTTT.

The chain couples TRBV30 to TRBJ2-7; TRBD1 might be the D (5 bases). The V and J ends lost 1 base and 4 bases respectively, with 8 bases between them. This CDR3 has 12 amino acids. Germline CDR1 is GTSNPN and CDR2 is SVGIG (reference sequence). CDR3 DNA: TGTGCCTGGAGTGGGGCAGGGTACGAGCAGTACTTC. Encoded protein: CAWSGAGYEQYF.

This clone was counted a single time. The CDR3, as DNA: TGTGCCAGCAGCCAAACCGGAGTCCGGGGTTTTAACTATGGCTACACCTTC. Protein sequence: CASSQTGVRGFNYGYTF. The chain combines TRBV14 with TRBJ1-2, with unresolved D. CDR3 size: 17 residues. Germline V gene data show CDR1 as SGHDN and CDR2 as FVKESK. V lost 2 bases and J lost 1, with 17 bases in between.